This record concerns one TCR beta chain sequence. What it binds is unknown. This sample stems from a study of molecular identifiers for immune sequencing clone quantification. The study, taken as a whole, reports: Among effectors, clones above 20 RNA copies held over 97% of molecules; among naive cells, under 1%.

Using 10%, 30% or 50% RNA, naive CD8 libraries were derived from 20,000 to 1,000,000 sorted cells. Methods described previously were used for bulk TCR libraries, and listed TCR primers were applied. TCRdb redid the calling of the PCR reads with MiXCR, one entry per CDR3 protein. The data contain about 510,000 distinct CDR3 sequences, around 23% of them singletons. The V and J ends lost 3 bases and 7 bases respectively, with 11 bases between them. CDR3 length: 13 amino acids. Germline V gene lookup returns CDR1 SGHRS and CDR2 YFSETQ. Sample: naive CD8+ T cells from blood, with Jurkat cell RNA spiked in. The subset: FACS-sorted CD8+CD4-CCR7+CD45RA+ naive T cells. The clonotype comes from a human donor in good health. Some libraries in this study had Jurkat cell RNA spiked in. The V and J genes are TRBV5-1 and TRBJ2-1; perhaps D is TRBD1 or TRBD2 (7 bases each). CDR3 amino acids: CASSSQGGNEQFF. The DNA of the CDR3 is TGCGCCAGCAGCTCCCAGGGGGGGAATGAGCAGTTCTTC. The complete variable domain, with remaining parts taken from reference TRBV5-1 and TRBJ2-1, reads KAGVTQTPRYLIKTRGQQVTLSCSPISGHRSVSWYQQTPGQGLQFLFEYFSETQRNKGNFPGRFSGRQFSNSRSEMNVSTLELGDSALYLCASSSQGGNEQFFGPGTRLTVL.